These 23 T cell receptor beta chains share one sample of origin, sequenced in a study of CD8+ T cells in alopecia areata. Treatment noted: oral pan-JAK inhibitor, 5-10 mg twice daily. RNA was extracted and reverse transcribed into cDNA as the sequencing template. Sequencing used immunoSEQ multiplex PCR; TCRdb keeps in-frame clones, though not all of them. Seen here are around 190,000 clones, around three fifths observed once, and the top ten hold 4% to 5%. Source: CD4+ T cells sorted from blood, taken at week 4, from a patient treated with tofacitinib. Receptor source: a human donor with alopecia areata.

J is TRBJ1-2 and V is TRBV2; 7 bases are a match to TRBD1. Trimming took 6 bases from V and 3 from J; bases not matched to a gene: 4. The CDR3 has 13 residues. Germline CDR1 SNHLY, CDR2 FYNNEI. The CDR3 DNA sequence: TGTGCCAGCAGCGCCGGGACAGACTATGGCTACACCTTC. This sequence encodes CASSAGTDYGYTF.

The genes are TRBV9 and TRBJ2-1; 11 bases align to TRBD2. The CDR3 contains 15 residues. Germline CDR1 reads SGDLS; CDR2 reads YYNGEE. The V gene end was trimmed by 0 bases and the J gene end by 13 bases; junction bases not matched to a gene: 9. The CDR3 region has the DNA TGTGCCAGCAGCGTAGCTACAACTAGCGGGGGCCCTCAGTTCTTC. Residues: CASSVATTSGGPQFF.

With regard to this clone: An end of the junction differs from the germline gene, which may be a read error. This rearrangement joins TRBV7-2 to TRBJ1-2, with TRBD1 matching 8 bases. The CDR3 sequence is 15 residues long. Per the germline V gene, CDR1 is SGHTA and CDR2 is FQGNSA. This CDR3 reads CASSQDRTGQYGYTF. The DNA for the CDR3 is TGCGCCAGCAGCCAAGATAGGACAGGGCAATATGGCTACACCTTC. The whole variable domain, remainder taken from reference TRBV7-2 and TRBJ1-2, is GAGVSQSPSNKVTEKGKDVELRCDPISGHTALYWYRQSLGQGLEFLIYFQGNSAPDKSGLPSDRFSAERTGGSVSTLTIQRTQQEDSAVYLCASSQDRTGQYGYTFGSGTRLTVV.

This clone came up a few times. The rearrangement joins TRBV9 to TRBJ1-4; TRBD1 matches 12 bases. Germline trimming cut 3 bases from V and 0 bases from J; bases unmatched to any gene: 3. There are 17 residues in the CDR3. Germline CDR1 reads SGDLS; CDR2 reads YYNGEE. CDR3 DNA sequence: TGTGCCAGCAGCGGGGACAGGGGGCTGTCAACTAATGAAAAACTGTTTTTT. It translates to CASSGDRGLSTNEKLFF.

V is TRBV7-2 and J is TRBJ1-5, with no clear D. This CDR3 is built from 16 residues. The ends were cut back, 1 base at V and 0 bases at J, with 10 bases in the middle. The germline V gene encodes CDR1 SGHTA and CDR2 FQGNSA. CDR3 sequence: CASSLDGPYSNQPQHF. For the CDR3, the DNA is TGTGCCAGCAGCTTAGACGGACCGTATAGCAATCAGCCCCAGCATTTT.

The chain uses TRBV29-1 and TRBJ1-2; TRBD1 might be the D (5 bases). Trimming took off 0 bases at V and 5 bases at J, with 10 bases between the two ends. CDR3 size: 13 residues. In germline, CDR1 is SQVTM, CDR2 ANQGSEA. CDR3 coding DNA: TGCAGCGTTGAAGATCTTTGGGGGTATGGCTACACCTTC. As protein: CSVEDLWGYGYTF.

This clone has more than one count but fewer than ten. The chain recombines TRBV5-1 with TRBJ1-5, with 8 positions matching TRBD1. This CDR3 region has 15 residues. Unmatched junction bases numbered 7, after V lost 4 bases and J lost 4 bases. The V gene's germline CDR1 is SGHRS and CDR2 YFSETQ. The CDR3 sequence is CASSTGQGDNQPQHF. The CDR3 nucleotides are TGCGCCAGCAGCACCGGACAGGGTGATAATCAGCCCCAGCATTTT.

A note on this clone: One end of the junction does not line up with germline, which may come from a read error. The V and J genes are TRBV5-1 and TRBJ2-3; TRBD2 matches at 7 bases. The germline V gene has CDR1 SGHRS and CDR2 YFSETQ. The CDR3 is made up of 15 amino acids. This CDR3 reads CASSLGGQYTDTQYF. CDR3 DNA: TGTGCCAGCAGCTTGGGAGGGCAGTACACAGATACGCAGTATTTT.

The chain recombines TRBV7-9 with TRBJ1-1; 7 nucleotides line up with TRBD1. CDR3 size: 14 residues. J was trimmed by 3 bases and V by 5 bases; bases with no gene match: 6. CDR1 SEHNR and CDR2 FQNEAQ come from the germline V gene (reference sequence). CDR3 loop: CASSRQGGYTEAFF. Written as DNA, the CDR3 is TGTGCCAGCAGCAGACAGGGTGGGTACACTGAAGCTTTCTTT.

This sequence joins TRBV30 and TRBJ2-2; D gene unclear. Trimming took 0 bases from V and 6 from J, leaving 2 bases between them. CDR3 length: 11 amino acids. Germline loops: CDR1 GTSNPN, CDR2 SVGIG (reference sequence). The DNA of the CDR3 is TGTGCCTGGAGTGTCTCCGGGGAGCTGTTTTTT. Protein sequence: CAWSVSGELFF.

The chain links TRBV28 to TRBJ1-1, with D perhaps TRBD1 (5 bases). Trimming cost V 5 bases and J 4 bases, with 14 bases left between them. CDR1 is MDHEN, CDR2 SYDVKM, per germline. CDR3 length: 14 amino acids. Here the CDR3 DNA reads TGTGCCAGCAGTACCCTACTGGGGCGCACTGAAGCTTTCTTT. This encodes CASSTLLGRTEAFF.

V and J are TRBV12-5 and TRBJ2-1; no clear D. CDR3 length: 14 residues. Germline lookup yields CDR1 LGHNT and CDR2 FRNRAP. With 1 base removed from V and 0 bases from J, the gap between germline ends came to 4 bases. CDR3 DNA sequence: TGTGCTAGTGGTTTGGGGAGCTCCTACAATGAGCAGTTCTTC. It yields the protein CASGLGSSYNEQFF. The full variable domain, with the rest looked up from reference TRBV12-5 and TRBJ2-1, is DARVTQTPRHKVTEMGQEVTMRCQPILGHNTVFWYRQTMMQGLELLAYFRNRAPLDDSGMPKDRFSAEMPDATLATLKIQPSEPRDSAVYFCASGLGSSYNEQFFGPGTRLTVL.

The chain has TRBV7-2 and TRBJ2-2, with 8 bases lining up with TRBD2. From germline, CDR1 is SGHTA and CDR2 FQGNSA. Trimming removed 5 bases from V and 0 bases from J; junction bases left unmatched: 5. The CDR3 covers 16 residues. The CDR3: CASSPGGGTNTGELFF. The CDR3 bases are TGTGCCAGCAGCCCCGGCGGGGGGACGAACACCGGGGAGCTGTTTTTT.

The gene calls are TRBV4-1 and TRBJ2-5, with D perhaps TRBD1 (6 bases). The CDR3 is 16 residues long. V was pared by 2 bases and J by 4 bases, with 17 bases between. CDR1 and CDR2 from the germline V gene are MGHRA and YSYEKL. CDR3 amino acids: CASSQLQGILGETQYF. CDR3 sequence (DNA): TGCGCCAGCAGCCAACTACAGGGTATCTTGGGAGAGACCCAGTACTTC.

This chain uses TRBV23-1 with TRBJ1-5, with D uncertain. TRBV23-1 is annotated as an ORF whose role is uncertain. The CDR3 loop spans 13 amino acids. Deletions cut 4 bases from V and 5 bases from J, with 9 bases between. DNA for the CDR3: TGCGCCAGCAGTCTCGTGTACGATCAGCCCCAGCATTTT. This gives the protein CASSLVYDQPQHF.

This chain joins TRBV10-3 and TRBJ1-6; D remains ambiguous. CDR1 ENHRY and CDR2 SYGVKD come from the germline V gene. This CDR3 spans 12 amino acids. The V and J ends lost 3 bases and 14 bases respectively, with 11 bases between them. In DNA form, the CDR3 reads TGTGCCATCAGTGAACCCTTGTCGGCCCTCCACTTT. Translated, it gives CAISEPLSALHF.

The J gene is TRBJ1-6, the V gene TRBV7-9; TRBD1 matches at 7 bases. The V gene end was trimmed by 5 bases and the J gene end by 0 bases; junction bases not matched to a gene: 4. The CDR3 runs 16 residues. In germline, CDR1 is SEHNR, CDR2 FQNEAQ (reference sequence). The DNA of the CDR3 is TGTGCCAGCAGCACAGCAGGGGGCTCCTATAATTCACCCCTCCACTTT. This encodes CASSTAGGSYNSPLHF.

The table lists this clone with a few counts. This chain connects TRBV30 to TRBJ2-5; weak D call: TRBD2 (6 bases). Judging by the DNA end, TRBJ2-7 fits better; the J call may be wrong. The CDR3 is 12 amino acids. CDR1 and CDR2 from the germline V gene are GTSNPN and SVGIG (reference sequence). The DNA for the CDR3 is TGTGCCGGCGGGAAGAGCTCCTACGAGCAGTACTTC. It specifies CAGGKSSYEQYF.

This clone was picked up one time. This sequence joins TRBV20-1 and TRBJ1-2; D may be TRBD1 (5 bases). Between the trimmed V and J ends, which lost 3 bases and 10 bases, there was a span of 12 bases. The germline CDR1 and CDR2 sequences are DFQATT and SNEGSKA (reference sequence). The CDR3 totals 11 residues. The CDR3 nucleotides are TGCAGTGCTAGCGGGGGGAGGATCTACACCTTC. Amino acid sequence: CSASGGRIYTF.

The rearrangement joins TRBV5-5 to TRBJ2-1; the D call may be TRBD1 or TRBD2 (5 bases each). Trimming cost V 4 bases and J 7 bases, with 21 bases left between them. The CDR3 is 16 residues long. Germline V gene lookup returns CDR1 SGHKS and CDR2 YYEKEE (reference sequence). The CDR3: CASSLRSPGPRNEQFF. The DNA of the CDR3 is TGTGCCAGCAGCCTGCGATCCCCGGGACCCCGAAATGAGCAGTTCTTC.

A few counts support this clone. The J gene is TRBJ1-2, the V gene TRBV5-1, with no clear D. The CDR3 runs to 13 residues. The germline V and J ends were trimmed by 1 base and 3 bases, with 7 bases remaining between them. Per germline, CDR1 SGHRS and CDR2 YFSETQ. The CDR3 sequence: CASSLPDDYGYTF. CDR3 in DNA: TGCGCCAGCAGCTTGCCGGACGACTATGGCTACACCTTC.

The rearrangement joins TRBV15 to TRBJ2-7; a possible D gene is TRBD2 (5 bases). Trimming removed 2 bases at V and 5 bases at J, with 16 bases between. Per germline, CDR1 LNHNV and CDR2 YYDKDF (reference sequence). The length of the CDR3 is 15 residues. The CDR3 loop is CATSRPGSWVDEQYF. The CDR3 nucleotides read TGTGCCACCAGCAGACCGGGATCTTGGGTCGACGAGCAGTACTTC. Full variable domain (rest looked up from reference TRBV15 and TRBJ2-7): DAMVIQNPRYQVTQFGKPVTLSCSQTLNHNVMYWYQQKSSQAPKLLFHYYDKDFNNEADTPDNFQSRRPNTSFCFLDIRSPGLGDTAMYLCATSRPGSWVDEQYFGPGTRLTVT.

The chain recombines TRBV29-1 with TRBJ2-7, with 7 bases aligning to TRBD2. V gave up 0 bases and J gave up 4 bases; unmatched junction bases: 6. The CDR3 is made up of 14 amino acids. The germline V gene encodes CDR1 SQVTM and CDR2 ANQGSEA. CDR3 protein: CSVEDPSSGYEQYF. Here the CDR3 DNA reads TGCAGCGTTGAAGATCCTTCTAGCGGATACGAGCAGTACTTC.